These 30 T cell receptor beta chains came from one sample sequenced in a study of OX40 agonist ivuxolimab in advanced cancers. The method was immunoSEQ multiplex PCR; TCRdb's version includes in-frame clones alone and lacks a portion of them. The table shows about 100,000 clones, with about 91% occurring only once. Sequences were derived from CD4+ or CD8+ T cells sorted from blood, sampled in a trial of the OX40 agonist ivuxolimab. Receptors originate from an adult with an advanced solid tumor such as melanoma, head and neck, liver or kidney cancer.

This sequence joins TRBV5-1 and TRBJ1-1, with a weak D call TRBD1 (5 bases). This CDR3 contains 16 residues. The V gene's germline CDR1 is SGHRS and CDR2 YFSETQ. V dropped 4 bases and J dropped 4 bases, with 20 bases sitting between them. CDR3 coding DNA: TGCGCCAGCAGCCTGGGCCCCGTGGGGGGAAGCACTGAAGCTTTCTTT. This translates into CASSLGPVGGSTEAFF.

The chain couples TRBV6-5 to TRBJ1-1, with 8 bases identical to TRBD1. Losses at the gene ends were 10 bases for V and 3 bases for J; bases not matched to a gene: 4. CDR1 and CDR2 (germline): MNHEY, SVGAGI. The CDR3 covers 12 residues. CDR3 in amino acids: CATGQGDTEAFF. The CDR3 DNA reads TGTGCCACCGGACAGGGTGACACTGAAGCTTTCTTT.

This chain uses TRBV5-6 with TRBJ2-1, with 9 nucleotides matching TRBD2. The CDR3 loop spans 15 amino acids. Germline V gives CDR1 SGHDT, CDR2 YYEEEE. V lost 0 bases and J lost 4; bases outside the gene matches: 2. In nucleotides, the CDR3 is TGTGCCAGCAGCTTGGGACTAGCGGAATACAATGAGCAGTTCTTC. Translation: CASSLGLAEYNEQFF.

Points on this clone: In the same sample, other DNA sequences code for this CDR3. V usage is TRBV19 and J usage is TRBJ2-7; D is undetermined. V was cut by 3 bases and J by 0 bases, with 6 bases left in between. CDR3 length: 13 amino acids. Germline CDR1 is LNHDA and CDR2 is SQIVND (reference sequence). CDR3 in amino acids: CASSIGSSYEQYF. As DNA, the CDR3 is TGTGCCAGTAGTATTGGTAGCTCCTACGAGCAGTACTTC.

The CDR3 here is CASSLERASNYGYTF. The CDR3 bases are TGCGCCAGCAGCTTGGAAAGGGCCTCTAACTATGGCTACACCTTC. This chain uses TRBV5-1 with TRBJ1-2; D ambiguous. The CDR3 is made up of 15 amino acids. Germline lookup yields CDR1 SGHRS and CDR2 YFSETQ. Trimming took off 0 bases at V and 0 bases at J, with 9 bases between the two ends.

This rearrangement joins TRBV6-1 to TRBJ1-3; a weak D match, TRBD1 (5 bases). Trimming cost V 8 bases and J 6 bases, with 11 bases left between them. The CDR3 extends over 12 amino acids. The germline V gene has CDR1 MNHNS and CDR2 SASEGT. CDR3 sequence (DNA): TGTGCCAGCTCCGGGACCCTAAACACCATATATTTT. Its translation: CASSGTLNTIYF.

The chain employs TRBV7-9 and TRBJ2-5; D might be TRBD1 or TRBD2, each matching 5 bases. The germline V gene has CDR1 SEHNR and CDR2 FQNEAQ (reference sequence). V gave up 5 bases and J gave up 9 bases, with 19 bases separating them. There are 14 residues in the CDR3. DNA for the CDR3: TGTGCCAGCAGCGCCTCTGGGGCTGCGGGTGCCCAGTACTTC. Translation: CASSASGAAGAQYF.

CDR3 sequence (DNA): TGCGCCAGCAGCCTTACTAGCGGGAGGGCCTCGAACACCGGGGAGCTGTTTTTT. This translates into CASSLTSGRASNTGELFF. The V gene is TRBV5-1, the J gene TRBJ2-2, with 13 nucleotides matching TRBD2. V was clipped by 4 bases and J by 0 bases; unmatched bases: 6. The CDR3 is made up of 18 amino acids. Germline CDR1 reads SGHRS; CDR2 reads YFSETQ.

DNA for the CDR3: TGTGCCTGGAGTTTCGGTGATACGCAGTATTTT. Its protein is CAWSFGDTQYF. J is TRBJ2-3 and V is TRBV30; D unclear. V was trimmed by 2 bases and J by 6 bases, leaving 6 bases between them. From germline, CDR1 is GTSNPN and CDR2 SVGIG (reference sequence). This CDR3 comprises 11 residues.

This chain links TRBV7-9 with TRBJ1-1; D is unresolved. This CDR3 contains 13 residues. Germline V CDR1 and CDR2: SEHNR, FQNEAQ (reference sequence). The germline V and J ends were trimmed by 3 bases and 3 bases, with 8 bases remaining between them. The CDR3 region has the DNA TGTGCCAGCAGCTTTGATGGAGACACTGAAGCTTTCTTT. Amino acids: CASSFDGDTEAFF.

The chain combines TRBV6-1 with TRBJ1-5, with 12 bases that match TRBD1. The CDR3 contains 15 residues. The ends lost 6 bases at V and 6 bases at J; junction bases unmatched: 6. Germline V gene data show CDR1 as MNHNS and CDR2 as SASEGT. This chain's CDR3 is CASRGTGGVGQPQHF. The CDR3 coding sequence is TGTGCCAGCAGGGGGACAGGGGGCGTGGGTCAGCCCCAGCATTTT.

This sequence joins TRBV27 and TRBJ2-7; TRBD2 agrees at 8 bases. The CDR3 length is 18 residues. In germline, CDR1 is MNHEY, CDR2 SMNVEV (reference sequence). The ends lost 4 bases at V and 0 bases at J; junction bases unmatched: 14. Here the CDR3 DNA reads TGTGCCAGCAGTTCCTTACCTCTAACTAGCGGATTCTCCTACGAGCAGTACTTC. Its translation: CASSSLPLTSGFSYEQYF.

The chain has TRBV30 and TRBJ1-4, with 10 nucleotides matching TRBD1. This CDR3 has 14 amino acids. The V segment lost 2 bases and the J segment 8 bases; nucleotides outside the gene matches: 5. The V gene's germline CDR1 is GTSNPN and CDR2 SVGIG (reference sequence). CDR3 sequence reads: CAWSPGQGKEKLFF. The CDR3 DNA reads TGTGCCTGGAGTCCGGGACAGGGGAAGGAAAAACTGTTTTTT.

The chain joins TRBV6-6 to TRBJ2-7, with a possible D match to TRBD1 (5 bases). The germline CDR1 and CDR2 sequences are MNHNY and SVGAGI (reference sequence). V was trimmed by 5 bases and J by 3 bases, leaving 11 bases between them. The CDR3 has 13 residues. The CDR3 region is CASSRPDNYEQYF. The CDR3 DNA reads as TGTGCCAGCAGTCGCCCGGACAACTACGAGCAGTACTTC.

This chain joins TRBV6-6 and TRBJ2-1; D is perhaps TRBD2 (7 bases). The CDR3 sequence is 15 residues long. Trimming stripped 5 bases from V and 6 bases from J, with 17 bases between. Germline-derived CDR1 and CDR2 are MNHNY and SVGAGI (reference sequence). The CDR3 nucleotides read TGTGCCAGCAGTACAAGGGGGGGCTGGGGCAATGAGCAGTTCTTC. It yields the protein CASSTRGGWGNEQFF.

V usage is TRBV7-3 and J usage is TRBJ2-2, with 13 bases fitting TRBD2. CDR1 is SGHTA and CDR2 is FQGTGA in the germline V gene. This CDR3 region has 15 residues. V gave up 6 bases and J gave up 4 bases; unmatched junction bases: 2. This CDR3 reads CASRRLAGGTGELFF. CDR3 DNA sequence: TGTGCCAGCAGACGACTAGCGGGAGGCACCGGGGAGCTGTTTTTT.

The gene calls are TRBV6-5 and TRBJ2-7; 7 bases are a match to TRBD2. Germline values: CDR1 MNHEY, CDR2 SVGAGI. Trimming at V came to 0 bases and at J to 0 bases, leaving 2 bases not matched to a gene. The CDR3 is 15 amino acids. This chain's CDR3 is CASSYSRESSYEQYF. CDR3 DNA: TGTGCCAGCAGTTACTCGCGGGAGAGCTCCTACGAGCAGTACTTC.

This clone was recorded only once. This CDR3 is CASTKRTQVNEQFF. The CDR3 DNA follows: TGTGCCAGTACCAAACGCACCCAGGTCAATGAGCAGTTCTTC. The chain couples TRBV19 to TRBJ2-1; D gene ambiguous. Trimming shortened V by 7 bases and J by 6 bases, and 16 bases separated the two germline ends. Germline lookup yields CDR1 LNHDA and CDR2 SQIVND (reference sequence). This CDR3 is built from 14 residues.

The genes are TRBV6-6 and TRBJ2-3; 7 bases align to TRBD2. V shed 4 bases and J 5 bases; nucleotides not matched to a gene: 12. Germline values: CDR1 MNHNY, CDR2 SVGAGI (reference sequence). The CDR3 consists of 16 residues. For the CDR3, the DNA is TGTGCCAGCAGTTCCTCGGGTCCGGGACTAAGAGATACGCAGTATTTT. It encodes CASSSSGPGLRDTQYF.

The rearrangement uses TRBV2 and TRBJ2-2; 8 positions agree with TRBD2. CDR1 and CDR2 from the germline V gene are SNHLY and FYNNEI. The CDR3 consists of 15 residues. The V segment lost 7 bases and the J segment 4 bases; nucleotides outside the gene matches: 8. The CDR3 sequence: CASKGAGGSTGELFF. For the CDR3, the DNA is TGTGCCAGCAAGGGTGCGGGGGGAAGCACCGGGGAGCTGTTTTTT.

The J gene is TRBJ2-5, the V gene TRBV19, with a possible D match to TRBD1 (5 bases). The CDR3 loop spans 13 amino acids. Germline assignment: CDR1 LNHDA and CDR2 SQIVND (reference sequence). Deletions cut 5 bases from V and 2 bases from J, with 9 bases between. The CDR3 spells CASSSTVQETQYF. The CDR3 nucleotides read TGTGCCAGTAGTTCGACAGTACAAGAGACCCAGTACTTC. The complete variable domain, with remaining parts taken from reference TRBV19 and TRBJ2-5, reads DGGITQSPKYLFRKEGQNVTLSCEQNLNHDAMYWYRQDPGQGLRLIYYSQIVNDFQKGDIAEGYSVSREKKESFPLTVTSAQKNPTAFYLCASSSTVQETQYFGPGTRLLVL.

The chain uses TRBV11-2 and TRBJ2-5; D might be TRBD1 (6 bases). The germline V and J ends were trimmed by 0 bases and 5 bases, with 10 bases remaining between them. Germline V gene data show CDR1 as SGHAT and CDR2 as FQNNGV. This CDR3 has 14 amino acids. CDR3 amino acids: CASSLEGGGETQYF. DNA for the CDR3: TGTGCCAGCAGCTTAGAAGGGGGTGGGGAGACCCAGTACTTC.

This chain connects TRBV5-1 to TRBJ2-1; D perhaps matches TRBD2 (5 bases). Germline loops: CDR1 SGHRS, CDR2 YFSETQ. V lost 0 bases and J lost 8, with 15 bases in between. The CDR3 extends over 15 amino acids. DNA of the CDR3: TGCGCCAGCAGCTTGGAAGGGCAATTGAGGGATGAGCAGTTCTTC. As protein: CASSLEGQLRDEQFF. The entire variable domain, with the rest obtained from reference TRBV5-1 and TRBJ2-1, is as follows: KAGVTQTPRYLIKTRGQQVTLSCSPISGHRSVSWYQQTPGQGLQFLFEYFSETQRNKGNFPGRFSGRQFSNSRSEMNVSTLELGDSALYLCASSLEGQLRDEQFFGPGTRLTVL.

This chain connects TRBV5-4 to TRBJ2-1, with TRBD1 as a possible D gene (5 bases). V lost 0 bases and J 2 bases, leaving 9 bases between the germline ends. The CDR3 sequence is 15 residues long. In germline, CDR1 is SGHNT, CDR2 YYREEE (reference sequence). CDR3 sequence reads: CASSLVAGPYNEQFF. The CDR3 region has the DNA TGTGCCAGCAGCTTGGTGGCAGGGCCCTACAATGAGCAGTTCTTC.

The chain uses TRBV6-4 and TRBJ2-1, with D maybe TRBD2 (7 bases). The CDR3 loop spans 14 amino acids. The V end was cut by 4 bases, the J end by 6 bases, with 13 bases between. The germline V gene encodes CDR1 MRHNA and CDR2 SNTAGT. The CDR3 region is CASSVEGEGNEQFF. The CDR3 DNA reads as TGTGCCAGCAGTGTTGAGGGGGAGGGCAATGAGCAGTTCTTC.

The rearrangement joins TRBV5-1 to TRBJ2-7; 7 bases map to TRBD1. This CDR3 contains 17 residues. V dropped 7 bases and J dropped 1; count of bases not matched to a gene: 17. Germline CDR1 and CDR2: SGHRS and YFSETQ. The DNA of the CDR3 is TGCGCCAGCGGGCAGGACAGGTCGAAATTTCCATCCTACGAGCAGTACTTC. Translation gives CASGQDRSKFPSYEQYF. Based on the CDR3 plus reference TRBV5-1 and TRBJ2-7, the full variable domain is KAGVTQTPRYLIKTRGQQVTLSCSPISGHRSVSWYQQTPGQGLQFLFEYFSETQRNKGNFPGRFSGRQFSNSRSEMNVSTLELGDSALYLCASGQDRSKFPSYEQYFGPGTRLTVT.

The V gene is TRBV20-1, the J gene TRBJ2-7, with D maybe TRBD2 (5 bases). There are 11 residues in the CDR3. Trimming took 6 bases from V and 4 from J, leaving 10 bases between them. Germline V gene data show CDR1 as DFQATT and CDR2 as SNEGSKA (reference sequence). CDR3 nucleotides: TGCAGTGCCCTATGGAGGTACGAGCAGTACTTC. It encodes CSALWRYEQYF.

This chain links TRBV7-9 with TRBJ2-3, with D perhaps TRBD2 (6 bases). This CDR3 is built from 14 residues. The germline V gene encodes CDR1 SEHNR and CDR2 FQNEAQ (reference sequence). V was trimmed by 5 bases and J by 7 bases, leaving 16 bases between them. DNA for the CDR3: TGTGCCAGCAGCCCCGGGGACCGCGGGAATACGCAGTATTTT. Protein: CASSPGDRGNTQYF.

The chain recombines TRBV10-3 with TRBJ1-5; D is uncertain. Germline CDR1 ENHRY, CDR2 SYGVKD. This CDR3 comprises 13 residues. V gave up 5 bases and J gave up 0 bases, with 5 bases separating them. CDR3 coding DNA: TGTGCCATCAGTACGGGTAGCAATCAGCCCCAGCATTTT. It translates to CAISTGSNQPQHF.

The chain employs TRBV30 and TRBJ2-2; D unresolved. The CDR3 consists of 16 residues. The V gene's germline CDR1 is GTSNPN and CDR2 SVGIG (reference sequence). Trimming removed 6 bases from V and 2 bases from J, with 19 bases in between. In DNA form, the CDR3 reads TGTGCCTGTGGCTCTGGGTCCCACTCTAACACCGGGGAGCTGTTTTTT. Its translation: CACGSGSHSNTGELFF.